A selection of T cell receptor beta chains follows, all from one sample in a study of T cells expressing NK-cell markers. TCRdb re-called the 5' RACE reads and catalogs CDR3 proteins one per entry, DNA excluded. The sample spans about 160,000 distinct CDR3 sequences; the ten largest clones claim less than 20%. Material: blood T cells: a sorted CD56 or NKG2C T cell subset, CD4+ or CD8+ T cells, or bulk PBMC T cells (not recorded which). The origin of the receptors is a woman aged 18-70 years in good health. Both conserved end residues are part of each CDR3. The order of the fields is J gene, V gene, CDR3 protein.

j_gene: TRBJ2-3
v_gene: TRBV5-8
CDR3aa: CASSPYPTGGTDTQYF

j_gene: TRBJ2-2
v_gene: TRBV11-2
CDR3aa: CASSLASRNTGELFF

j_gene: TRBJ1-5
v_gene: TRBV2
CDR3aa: CASNRGGNSQPQHF

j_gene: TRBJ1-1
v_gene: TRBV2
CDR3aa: CASSGNLQGEAFF

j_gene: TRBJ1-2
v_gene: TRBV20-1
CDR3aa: CSARLSDRPHGYTF

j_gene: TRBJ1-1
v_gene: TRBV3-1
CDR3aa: CASSPSGGAEAFF

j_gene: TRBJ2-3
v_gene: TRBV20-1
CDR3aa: CSARPGRTTLDTQYF

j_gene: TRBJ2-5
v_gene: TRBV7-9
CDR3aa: CASSPGRGETQYF

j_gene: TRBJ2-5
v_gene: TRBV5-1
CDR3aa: CASSSQGFQETQYF

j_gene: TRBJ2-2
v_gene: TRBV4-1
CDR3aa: CASSHPVGTGELFF

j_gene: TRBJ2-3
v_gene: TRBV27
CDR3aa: CASNQGGRSTDTQYF

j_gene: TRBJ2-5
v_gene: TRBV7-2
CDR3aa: CASSFLTLTGRETQYF

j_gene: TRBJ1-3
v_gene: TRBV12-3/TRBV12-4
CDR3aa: CASRTGGPGNTIYF